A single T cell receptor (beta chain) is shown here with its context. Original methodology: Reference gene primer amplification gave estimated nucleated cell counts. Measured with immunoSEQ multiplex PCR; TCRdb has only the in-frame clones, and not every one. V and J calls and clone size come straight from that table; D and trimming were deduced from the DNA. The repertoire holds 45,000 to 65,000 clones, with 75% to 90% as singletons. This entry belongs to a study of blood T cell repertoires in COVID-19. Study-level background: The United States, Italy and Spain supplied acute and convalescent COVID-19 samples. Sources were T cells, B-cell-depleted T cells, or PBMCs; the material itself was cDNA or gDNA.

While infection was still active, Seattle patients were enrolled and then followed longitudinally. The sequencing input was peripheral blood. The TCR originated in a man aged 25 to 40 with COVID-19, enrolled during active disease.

The CDR3 DNA is TGCGCCAGCAGCCCGGGACTACCGTGGGCGGATACGCAGTATTTT. It yields the protein CASSPGLPWADTQYF. The V call is TRBV5-1, the J call TRBJ2-3; TRBD2 matches at 7 bases. CDR3 size: 15 residues. V dropped 4 bases and J dropped 6; count of bases not matched to a gene: 11. The germline CDR1 and CDR2 sequences are SGHRS and YFSETQ.